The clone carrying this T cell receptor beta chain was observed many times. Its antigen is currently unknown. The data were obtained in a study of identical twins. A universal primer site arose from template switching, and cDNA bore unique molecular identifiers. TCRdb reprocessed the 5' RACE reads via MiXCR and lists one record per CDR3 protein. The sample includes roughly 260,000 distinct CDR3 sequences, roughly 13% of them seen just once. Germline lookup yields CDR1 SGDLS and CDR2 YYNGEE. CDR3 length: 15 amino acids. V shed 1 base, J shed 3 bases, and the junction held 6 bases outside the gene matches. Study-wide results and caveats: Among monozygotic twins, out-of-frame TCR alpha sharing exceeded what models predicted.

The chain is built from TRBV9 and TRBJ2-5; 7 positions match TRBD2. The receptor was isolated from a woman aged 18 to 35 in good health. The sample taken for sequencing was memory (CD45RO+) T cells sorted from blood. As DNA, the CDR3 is TGTGCCAGCAGCGTAAAAGGTCGGGGGGAAGAGACCCAGTACTTC. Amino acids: CASSVKGRGEETQYF.